Sequencing of this T cell receptor beta chain was carried out in a study of T cells in Graves' hyperthyroidism and ophthalmopathy (dated by TCRdb to between 2017 and 2020). Describing the broader study: Peripheral blood samples were taken at initial diagnosis, before any treatment was given. Once sampling was done, hyperthyroidism patients were given methimazole at a starting dose of 30 mg daily, whereas ophthalmopathy patients were given high-dose intravenous methylprednisolone. For training and testing, the roughly 93 patients in the discovery cohort were randomly divided in a 7:3 ratio. The paper describes TCR Vbeta CDR3 sequencing of 120 to 150 peripheral blood samples, made up of 43 ophthalmopathy patients, roughly 75 hyperthyroidism patients and some 17 progressor patients. Whether ophthalmopathy could be predicted prospectively was tested in an independent validation cohort made up of fewer than 20 hyperthyroidism patients plus 17 patients who later progressed to ophthalmopathy. Thyroid tissue and blood T-cell repertoires from six Graves' hyperthyroidism patients were also compared in the study. To identify TCR V-J signatures that set the groups apart, the researchers used a discovery cohort of more than 95 patients, made up of 40 to 45 with Graves' ophthalmopathy and about 55 with stable Graves' hyperthyroidism. Broad study findings and their caveats: In validation, the model predicted progression to ophthalmopathy a median of approximately 6.6 months before onset, with roughly 70% sensitivity and 72.22% specificity. A 13 V-J signature model separated ophthalmopathy from stable hyperthyroidism, with roughly 88% sensitivity and 81.08% specificity in cross-validation and 80%/75% in testing. No statistical method was used to set the sample size in advance, and investigators knew the group allocation. Most expanded thyroid clonotypes (frequency above 0.001) were also detected in blood, a finding suggesting that blood repertoires may reflect thyroid immune responses.

Hyperthyroidism patients were newly diagnosed, had a disease duration of under 2 months, and were aged 18 to 65 years. Patients with uncontrolled infections, other autoimmune diseases, pregnancy or lactation were excluded. Clinical symptoms, serum thyroxine and TRAb, thyroid ultrasound, and orbital computed tomography formed the basis for the diagnoses. Blood from progressor patients was collected at the time of first diagnosis with hyperthyroidism, before any ophthalmopathy symptoms had appeared. PBMCs were isolated from about 10 ml of fresh peripheral blood by Ficoll-Paque density gradient centrifugation. Progressor patients were defined as those initially diagnosed with Graves' hyperthyroidism in whom ophthalmopathy developed during follow-up. Total RNA was extracted using Trizol reagent, and RNA quality was assessed on an Agilent 2100 Bioanalyzer. Concerning this clonotype: The target of this receptor is not known. The input lacks base qualities; no much larger clone sits a single base away.

Reading the germline V gene gives CDR1 ENHRY and CDR2 SYGVKD. Inclusive of the bounding cysteine and phenylalanine, the CDR3 is 16 residues long. The sequence is cut down to CDR3 DNA, 48 bases in frame from base 1. V and J lose 0 bases and 6 bases, and a span of 16 bases separates them. The TCR beta CDR3 regions were amplified from the RNA transcripts. The first round of RT-PCR for the TCR CDR3 was performed with the HTBI primer set and the Qiagen OneStep RT-PCR kit. Libraries were constructed in a second round of multiplex PCR, after which size selection and purification were performed. Paired-end sequencing of the libraries was performed with 100 bp reads on an Illumina HiSeq2000. On the study's bioinformatics: SOAPnuke was used to process the raw data, removing reads that contained adapters or uncalled bases, had a mean Phred below 15, or lacked an exact match to the constant primer or identifier. High-quality paired reads were merged using COPE v1.2.5, and each unique nucleotide sequence was defined as a clonotype. MiTCR v1.1 was used to align clonotypes to the IMGT TRBV, TRBD and TRBJ reference segments. The analysis included only V-J combinations with a frequency above 0.0001, which together covered around 99% of the repertoires. A TCS score was defined as the ratio of F50 (clonal expansion) to E x V (chaos), with BLOSUM62-based TCRdist applied between CDR3 peptides within each V-J. Welch's t-statistics and random forest reduced 450 to 600 V-J features to under 15, which were used in a naive Bayes classifier (R e1071). TCRdb ran its own pipeline on the public reads, namely fastp trimming at Q25 and MiXCR clone calling, and kept in-frame beta chains. Entries are consolidated by CDR3 protein sequence, retaining the most common genes and DNA. These V and J calls originate from TCRdb's pipeline instead of the authors' own analysis. The sample has hundreds of thousands of distinct CDR3 sequences on record, around 19% of them singletons. The leading ten clones occupy around 15% of the sample.

The rearrangement combines TRBV10-3 with TRBJ2-3, with the identity of the D gene unclear. This TCR was recovered from a woman aged 50 to 65 with Graves' hyperthyroidism that later progressed to Graves' ophthalmopathy. Source material: blood. The nucleotides read TGTGCCATCAGTGAGTCCGGTGAGGTCAGTGGCGATACGCAGTATTTT. This gives the protein CAISESGEVSGDTQYF.